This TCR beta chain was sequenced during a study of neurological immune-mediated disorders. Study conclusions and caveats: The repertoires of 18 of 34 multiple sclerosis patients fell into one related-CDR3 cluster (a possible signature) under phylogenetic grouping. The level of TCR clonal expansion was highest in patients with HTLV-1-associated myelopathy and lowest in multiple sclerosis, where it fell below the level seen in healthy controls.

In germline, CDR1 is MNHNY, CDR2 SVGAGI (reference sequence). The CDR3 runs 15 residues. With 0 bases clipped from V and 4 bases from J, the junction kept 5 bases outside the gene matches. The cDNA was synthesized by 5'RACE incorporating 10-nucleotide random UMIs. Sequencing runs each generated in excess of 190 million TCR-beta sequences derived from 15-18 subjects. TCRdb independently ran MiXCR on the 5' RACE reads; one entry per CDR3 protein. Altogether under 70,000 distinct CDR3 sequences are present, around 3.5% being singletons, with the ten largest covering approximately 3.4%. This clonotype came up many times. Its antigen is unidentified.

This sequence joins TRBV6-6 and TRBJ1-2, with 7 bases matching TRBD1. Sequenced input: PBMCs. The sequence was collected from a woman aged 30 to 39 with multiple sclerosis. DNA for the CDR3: TGTGCCAGCAGTTACTCTGGAGGGGGCACCTATGGCTACACCTTC. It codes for CASSYSGGGTYGYTF.